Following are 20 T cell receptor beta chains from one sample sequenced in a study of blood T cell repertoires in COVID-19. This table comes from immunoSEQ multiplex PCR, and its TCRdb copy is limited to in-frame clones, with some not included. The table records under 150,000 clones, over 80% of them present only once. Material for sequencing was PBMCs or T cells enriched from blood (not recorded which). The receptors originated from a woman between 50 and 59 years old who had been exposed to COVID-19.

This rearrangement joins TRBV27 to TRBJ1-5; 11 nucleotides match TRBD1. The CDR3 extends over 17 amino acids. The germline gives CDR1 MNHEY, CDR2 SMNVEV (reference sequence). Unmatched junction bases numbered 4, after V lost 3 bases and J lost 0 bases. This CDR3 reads CASSFSGQGGSNQPQHF. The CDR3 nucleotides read TGTGCCAGCAGTTTTTCGGGACAGGGGGGTAGCAATCAGCCCCAGCATTTT.

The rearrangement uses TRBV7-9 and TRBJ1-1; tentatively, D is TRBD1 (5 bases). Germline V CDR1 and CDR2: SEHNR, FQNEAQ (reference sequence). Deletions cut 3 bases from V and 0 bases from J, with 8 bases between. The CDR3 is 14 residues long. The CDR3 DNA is TGTGCCAGCAGCTTTCAGGGTTTGAACACTGAAGCTTTCTTT. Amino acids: CASSFQGLNTEAFF.

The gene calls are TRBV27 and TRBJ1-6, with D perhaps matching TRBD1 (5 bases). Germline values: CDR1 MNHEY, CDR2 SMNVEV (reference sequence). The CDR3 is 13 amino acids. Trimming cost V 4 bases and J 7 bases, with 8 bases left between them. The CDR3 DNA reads TGTGCCAGCAGTTGGGGGGAGAATTCACCCCTCCACTTT. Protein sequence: CASSWGENSPLHF.

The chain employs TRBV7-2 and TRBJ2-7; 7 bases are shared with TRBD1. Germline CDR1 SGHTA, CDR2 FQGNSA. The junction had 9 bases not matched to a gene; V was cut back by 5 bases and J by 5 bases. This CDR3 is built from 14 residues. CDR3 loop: CASSTSGTANEQYF. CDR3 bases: TGTGCCAGCAGCACATCCGGGACAGCTAACGAGCAGTACTTC.

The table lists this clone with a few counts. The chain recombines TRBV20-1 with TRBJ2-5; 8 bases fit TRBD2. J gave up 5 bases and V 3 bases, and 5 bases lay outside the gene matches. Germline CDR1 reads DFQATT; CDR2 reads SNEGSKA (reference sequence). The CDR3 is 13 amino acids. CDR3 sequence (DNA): TGCAGTGCTAGTAGCGGCGGGGGGGAGACCCAGTACTTC. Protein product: CSASSGGGETQYF.

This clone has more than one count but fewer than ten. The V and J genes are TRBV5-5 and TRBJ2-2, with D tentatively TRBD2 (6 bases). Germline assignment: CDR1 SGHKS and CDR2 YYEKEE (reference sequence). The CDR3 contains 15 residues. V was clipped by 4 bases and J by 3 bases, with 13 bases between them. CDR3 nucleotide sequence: TGTGCCAGCAGCCTCGGGACTCCATACACCGGGGAGCTGTTTTTT. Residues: CASSLGTPYTGELFF.

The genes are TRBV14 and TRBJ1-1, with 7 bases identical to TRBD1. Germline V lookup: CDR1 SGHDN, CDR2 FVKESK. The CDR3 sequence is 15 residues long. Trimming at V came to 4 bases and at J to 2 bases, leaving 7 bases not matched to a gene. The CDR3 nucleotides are TGTGCCAGCAGCCCCTACACAGGGGCCAACACTGAAGCTTTCTTT. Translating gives CASSPYTGANTEAFF. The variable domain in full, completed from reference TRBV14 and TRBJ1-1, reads EAGVTQFPSHSVIEKGQTVTLRCDPISGHDNLYWYRRVMGKEIKFLLHFVKESKQDESGMPNNRFLAERTGGTYSTLKVQPAELEDSGVYFCASSPYTGANTEAFFGQGTRLTVV.

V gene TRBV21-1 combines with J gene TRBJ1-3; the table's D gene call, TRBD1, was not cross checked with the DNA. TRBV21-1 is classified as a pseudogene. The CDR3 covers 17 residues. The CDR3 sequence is CARADRAAVSAGNTIYF. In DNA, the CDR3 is TGTGCCAGAGCGGACAGGGCAGCTGTCAGTGCTGGAAACACCATATATTTT.

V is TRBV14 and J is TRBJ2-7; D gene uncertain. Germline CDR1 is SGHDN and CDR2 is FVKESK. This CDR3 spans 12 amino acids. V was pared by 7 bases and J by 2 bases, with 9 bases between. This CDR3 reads CASKRVPYEQYF. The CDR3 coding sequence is TGTGCCAGCAAGCGAGTTCCCTACGAGCAGTACTTC.

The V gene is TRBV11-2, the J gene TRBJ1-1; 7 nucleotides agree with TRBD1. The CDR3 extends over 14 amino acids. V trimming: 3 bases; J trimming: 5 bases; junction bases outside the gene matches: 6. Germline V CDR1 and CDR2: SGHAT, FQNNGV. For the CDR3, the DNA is TGTGCCAGCAGCTTGGCAGGGGGGAGAACTGAAGCTTTCTTT. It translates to CASSLAGGRTEAFF.

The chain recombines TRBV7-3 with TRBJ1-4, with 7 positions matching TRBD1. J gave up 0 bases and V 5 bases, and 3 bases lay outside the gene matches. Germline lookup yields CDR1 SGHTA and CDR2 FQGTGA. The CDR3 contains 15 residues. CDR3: CASSQGDATNEKLFF. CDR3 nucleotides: TGTGCCAGCAGCCAGGGGGACGCAACTAATGAAAAACTGTTTTTT.

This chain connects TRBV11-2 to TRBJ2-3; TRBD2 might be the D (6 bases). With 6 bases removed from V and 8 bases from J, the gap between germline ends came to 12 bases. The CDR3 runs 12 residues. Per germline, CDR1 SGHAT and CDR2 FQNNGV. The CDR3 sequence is CASSSDGGTQYF. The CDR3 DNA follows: TGTGCCAGCAGTTCCGACGGGGGTACGCAGTATTTT.

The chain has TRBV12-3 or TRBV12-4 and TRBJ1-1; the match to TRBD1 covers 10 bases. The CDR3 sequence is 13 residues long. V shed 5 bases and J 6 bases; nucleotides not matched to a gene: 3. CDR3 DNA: TGTGCCAGCAGTAGGACAGGGGGGGCTGAAGCTTTCTTT. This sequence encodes CASSRTGGAEAFF.

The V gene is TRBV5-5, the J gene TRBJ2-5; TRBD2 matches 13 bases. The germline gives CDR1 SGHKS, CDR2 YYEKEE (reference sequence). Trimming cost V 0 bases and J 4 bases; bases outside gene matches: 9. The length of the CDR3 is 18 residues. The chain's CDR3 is CASSLGGTSGTKLETQYF. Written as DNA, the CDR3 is TGTGCCAGCAGCTTGGGGGGGACTAGCGGGACCAAGCTAGAGACCCAGTACTTC.

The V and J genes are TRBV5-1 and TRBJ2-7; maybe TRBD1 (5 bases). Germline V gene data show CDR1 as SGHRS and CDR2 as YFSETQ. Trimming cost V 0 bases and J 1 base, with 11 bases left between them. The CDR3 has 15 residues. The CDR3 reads CASSLGQGASYEQYF. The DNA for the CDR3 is TGCGCCAGCAGCTTGGGTCAGGGTGCTTCCTACGAGCAGTACTTC.

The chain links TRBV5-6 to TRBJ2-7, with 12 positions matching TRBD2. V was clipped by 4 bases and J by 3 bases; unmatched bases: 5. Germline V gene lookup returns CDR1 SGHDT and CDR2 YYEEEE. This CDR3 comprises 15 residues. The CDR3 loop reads CASSALAGGRYEQYF. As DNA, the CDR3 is TGTGCCAGCAGCGCACTAGCGGGGGGCCGCTACGAGCAGTACTTC. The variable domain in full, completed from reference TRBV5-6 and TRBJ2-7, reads DAGVTQSPTHLIKTRGQQVTLRCSPKSGHDTVSWYQQALGQGPQFIFQYYEEEERQRGNFPDRFSGHQFPNYSSELNVNALLLGDSALYLCASSALAGGRYEQYFGPGTRLTVT.

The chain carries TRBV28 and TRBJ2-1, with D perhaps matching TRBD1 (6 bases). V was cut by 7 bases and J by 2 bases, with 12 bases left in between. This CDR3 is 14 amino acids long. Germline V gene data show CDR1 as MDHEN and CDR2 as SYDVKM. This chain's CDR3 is CASTPRGTYNEQFF. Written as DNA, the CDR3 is TGTGCCAGCACGCCCAGGGGCACCTACAATGAGCAGTTCTTC.

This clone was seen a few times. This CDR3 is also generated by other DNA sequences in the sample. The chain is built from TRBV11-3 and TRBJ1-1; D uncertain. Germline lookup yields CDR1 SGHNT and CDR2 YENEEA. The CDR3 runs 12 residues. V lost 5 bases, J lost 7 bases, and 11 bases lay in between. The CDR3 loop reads CASSTRAGEAFF. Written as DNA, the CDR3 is TGTGCCAGCAGCACCCGGGCGGGTGAAGCTTTCTTT.

The CDR3 DNA reads TGTGCCAGCTCGCCTCTCGGCAGGATACCTGAGCAGTACTTC. The encoded protein is CASSPLGRIPEQYF. The chain combines TRBV18 with TRBJ2-7; D not resolved. The germline V gene encodes CDR1 KGHSH and CDR2 LQKENI. The CDR3 is 14 amino acids. V was cut by 6 bases and J by 7 bases, with 19 bases left in between.

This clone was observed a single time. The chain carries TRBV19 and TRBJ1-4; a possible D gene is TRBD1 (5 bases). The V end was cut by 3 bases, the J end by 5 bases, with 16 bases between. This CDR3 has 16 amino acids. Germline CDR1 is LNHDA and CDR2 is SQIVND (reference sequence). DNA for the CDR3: TGTGCCAGTAGTATCGCAGGGCGTCTCAGGAATGAAAAACTGTTTTTT. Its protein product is CASSIAGRLRNEKLFF. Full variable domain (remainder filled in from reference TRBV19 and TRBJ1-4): DGGITQSPKYLFRKEGQNVTLSCEQNLNHDAMYWYRQDPGQGLRLIYYSQIVNDFQKGDIAEGYSVSREKKESFPLTVTSAQKNPTAFYLCASSIAGRLRNEKLFFGSGTQLSVL.